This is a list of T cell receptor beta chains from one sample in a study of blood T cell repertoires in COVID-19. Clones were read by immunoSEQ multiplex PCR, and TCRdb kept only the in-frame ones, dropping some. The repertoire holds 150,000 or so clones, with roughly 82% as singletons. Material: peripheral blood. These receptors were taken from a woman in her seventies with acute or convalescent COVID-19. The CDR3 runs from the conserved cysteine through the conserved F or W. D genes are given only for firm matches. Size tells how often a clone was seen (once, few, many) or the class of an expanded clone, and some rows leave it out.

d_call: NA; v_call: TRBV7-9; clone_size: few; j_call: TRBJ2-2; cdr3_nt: TGTGCCAGCAAACTCGGGCAGGGGCGGGACACCGGGGAGCTGTTTTTT; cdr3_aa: CASKLGQGRDTGELFF
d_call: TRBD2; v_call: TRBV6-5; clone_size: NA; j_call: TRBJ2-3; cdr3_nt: TGTGCCAGCAGTTCCGTAGCGGGTGCTAGCACAGATACGCAGTATTTT; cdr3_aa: CASSSVAGASTDTQYF
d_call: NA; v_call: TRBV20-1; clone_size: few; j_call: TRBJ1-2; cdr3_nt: TGCAGTGCTAGTGAGACGGGCTATGGCTACACCTTC; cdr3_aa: CSASETGYGYTF
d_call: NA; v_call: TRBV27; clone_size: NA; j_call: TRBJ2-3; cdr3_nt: TGTGCCAGCAGTCCCCTGGGCAGCACAGATACGCAGTATTTT; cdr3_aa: CASSPLGSTDTQYF
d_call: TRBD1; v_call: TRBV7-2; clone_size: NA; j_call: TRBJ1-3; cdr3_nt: TGTGCCAGCAGCTCCGGACAGGGTTGGGGAAACACCATATATTTT; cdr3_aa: CASSSGQGWGNTIYF
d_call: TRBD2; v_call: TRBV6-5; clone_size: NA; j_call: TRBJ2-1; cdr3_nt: TGTGCCAGCAGTTACGAGACTAGCTATAATGAGCAGTTCTTC; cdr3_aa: CASSYETSYNEQFF
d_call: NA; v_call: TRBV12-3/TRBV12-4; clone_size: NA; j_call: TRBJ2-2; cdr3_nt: TGTGCCAGCAGTCGAGGGGGAATCGGGGAGCTGTTTTTT; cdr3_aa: CASSRGGIGELFF
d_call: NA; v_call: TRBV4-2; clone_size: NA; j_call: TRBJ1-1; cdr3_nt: TGTGCCAGCAGCCAAGCCATAGAAGGGGCGGCTTTCTTT; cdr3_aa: CASSQAIEGAAFF
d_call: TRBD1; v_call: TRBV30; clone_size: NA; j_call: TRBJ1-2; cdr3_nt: TGTGCCTGGAGTCGGGACAGGGGTAACTATGGCTACACCTTC; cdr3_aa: CAWSRDRGNYGYTF
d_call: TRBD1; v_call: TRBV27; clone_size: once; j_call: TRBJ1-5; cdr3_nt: TGTGCCAGCCGACGACAGGGGGGACAGCCCCAGCATTTT; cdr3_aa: CASRRQGGQPQHF
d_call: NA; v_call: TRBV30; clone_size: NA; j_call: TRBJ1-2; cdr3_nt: TGTGCCTGGAGTGTACCGGGGGGAAGGAGCTATGGCTACACCTTC; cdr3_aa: CAWSVPGGRSYGYTF
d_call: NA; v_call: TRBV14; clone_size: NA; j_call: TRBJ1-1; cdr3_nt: TGTGCCAGCAGGCCAAGATGGTTCGGGTTGGCACCTAACACTGAAGCTTTCTTT; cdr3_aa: CASRPRWFGLAPNTEAFF
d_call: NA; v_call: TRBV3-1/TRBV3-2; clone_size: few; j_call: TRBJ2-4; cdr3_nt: TGTGCCAGCAGCCAAGCCCGAACGGACATTCAGTACTTC; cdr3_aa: CASSQARTDIQYF
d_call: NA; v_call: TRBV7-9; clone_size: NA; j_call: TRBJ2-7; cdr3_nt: TGTGCCAGCAGCTTAGGGGGGACACGGTACGAGCAGTACTTC; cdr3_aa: CASSLGGTRYEQYF
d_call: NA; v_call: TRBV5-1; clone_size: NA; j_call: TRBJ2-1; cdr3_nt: TGCGCCAGCAGCGGAGAACTAGCTAATGAGCAGTTCTTC; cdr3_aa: CASSGELANEQFF
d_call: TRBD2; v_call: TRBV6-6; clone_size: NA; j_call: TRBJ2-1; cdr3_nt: TGTGCCAGCAGTTTTCCGGGACTATACAATGAGCAGTTCTTC; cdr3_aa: CASSFPGLYNEQFF
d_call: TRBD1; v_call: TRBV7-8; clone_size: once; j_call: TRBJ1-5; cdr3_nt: TGTGCCAGCAGCTCGTGGGACAGGGGGGATCAGCCCCAGCATTTT; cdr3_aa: CASSSWDRGDQPQHF
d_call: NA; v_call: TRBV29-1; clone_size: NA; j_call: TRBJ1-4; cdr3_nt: TGCAGCGTTGAGGGGGGGGCAACTAATGAAAAACTGTTTTTT; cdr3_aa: CSVEGGATNEKLFF
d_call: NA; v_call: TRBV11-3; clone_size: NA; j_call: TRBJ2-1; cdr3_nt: TGTGCCAGCAGCTGGCGGGGTTCCTACAATGAGCAGTTCTTC; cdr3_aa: CASSWRGSYNEQFF
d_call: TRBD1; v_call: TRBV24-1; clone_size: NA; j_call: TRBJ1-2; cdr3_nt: TGTGCCACCAGACAGGGACAGGGAGGCTACACCTTC; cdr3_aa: CATRQGQGGYTF
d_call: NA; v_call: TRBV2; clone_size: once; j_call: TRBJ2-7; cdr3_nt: TGTGCCACCCGTGCGGGTTGGGGCTACGAGCAGTACTTC; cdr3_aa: CATRAGWGYEQYF
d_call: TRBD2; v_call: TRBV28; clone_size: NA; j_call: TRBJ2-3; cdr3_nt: TGTGCCAGCAGTGCGGGGGGGACAGATACGCAGTATTTT; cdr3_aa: CASSAGGTDTQYF
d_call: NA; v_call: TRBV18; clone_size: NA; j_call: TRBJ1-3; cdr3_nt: TGTGCCAGCTCACCGGCAGGTTGGTCTGGAAACACCATATATTTT; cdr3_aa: CASSPAGWSGNTIYF
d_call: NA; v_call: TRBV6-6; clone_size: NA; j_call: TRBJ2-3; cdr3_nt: TGTGCCAGCAGTTACAAACAGGGTCGGGCAGATACGCAGTATTTT; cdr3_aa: CASSYKQGRADTQYF
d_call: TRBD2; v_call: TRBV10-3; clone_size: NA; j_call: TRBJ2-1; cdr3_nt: TGTGCCATCAGGGATGGGACTAGCGCCGATGAGCAGTTCTTC; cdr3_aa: CAIRDGTSADEQFF